One and the same sample provided the 12 T cell receptor beta chains below, sequenced in a study of blood T cell repertoires in COVID-19 (dated by TCRdb to 2020 to 2021). Library preparation employed the immunoSEQ multiplex PCR assay. This immuneACCESS table, as held by TCRdb, lists in-frame sequences with V and J called but not all clones. Of the missing ones, under half trace to an unresolved V gene in checked studies; the others have no known cause. For this sample the table gives about 400,000 clones, of which 70% to 90% were detected only once. The ten largest clones represent around 3% of the sample. The source material was peripheral blood. The source is a human donor in a cohort sampled during active COVID-19.

The chain couples TRBV25-1 to TRBJ2-3, with D perhaps matching TRBD1 (6 bases). The ends were cut back, 8 bases at V and 6 bases at J, with 18 bases in the middle. CDR3 length: 14 residues. Germline CDR1 and CDR2: MGHDK and SYGVNS. The CDR3: CASQDYRDADTQYF. The DNA of the CDR3 is TGTGCCAGCCAAGATTACAGGGATGCGGATACGCAGTATTTT.

The genes are TRBV13 and TRBJ2-7; 11 nucleotides align to TRBD2. V gave up 6 bases and J gave up 4 bases; unmatched junction bases: 8. The germline V gene has CDR1 PRHDT and CDR2 FYEKMQ (reference sequence). This CDR3 contains 15 residues. In DNA form, the CDR3 reads TGTGCCAGCAGTCATGTGACTAGCGGGACGTACGAGCAGTACTTC. The encoded protein is CASSHVTSGTYEQYF.

This CDR3 reads CSVLHENTEAFF. The DNA of the CDR3 is TGCAGCGTCTTACATGAGAACACTGAAGCTTTCTTT. The rearrangement joins TRBV29-1 to TRBJ1-1; D uncertain. CDR3 length: 12 amino acids. CDR1 and CDR2 from the germline V gene are SQVTM and ANQGSEA. Trimming removed 6 bases at V and 1 base at J, with 9 bases between.

A word on this clone: At one of its ends the junction is not consistent with the germline gene, which may arise from a read error. V and J are TRBV7-2 and TRBJ1-2, with a tentative D call TRBD1 (5 bases). The CDR3 sequence is 12 residues long. Germline CDR1 and CDR2: SGHTA and FQGNSA. The CDR3 region is CASSLGWGGTSF. In nucleotides, the CDR3 is TGTGCCAGCAGCTTAGGATGGGGGGGAACGAGCTTC.

The chain employs TRBV2 and TRBJ2-6, with D uncertain. Germline V gene lookup returns CDR1 SNHLY and CDR2 FYNNEI. With 4 bases removed from V and 3 bases from J, the gap between germline ends came to 4 bases. The length of the CDR3 is 13 residues. The CDR3 loop is CASSGVGANVLTF. DNA of the CDR3: TGTGCCAGCAGTGGAGTTGGGGCCAACGTCCTGACTTTC.

The rearrangement links TRBV7-3 to TRBJ2-3, with D perhaps TRBD2 (5 bases). CDR3 length: 16 amino acids. V was trimmed by 0 bases and J by 5 bases, leaving 15 bases between them. Germline CDR1 SGHTA, CDR2 FQGTGA. The CDR3 region is CASSLTPGRRGDTQYF. In DNA form, the CDR3 reads TGTGCCAGCAGCTTAACGCCGGGAAGGAGAGGAGATACGCAGTATTTT. The full variable domain, in which reference TRBV7-3 and TRBJ2-3 provide the parts outside the CDR3, is GAGVSQTPSNKVTEKGKYVELRCDPISGHTALYWYRQSLGQGPEFLIYFQGTGAADDSGLPNDRFFAVRPEGSVSTLKIQRTERGDSAVYLCASSLTPGRRGDTQYFGPGTRLTVL.

The V and J genes are TRBV27 and TRBJ2-7; 7 bases line up with TRBD1. V gave up 2 bases and J gave up 5 bases; unmatched junction bases: 9. CDR1 is MNHEY, CDR2 SMNVEV, per germline (reference sequence). This CDR3 spans 15 amino acids. The CDR3 here is CASSLDPGGYNEQYF. For the CDR3, the DNA is TGTGCCAGCAGTTTAGATCCAGGGGGATATAACGAGCAGTACTTC.

The rearrangement joins TRBV11-2 to TRBJ2-2; TRBD2 agrees at 9 bases. J was trimmed by 1 base and V by 3 bases; bases with no gene match: 12. CDR3 length equals 19 residues. Germline CDR1 and CDR2: SGHAT and FQNNGV. In DNA, the CDR3 is TGTGCCAGCAGCTTTTATGGTCTAGCGGGGACCAAGAACACCGGGGAGCTGTTTTTT. Its protein is CASSFYGLAGTKNTGELFF.

The rearrangement uses TRBV7-2 and TRBJ1-2; 9 bases fit TRBD1. This CDR3 comprises 16 residues. Trimming at V came to 2 bases and at J to 1 base, leaving 5 bases not matched to a gene. CDR1 and CDR2 from the germline V gene are SGHTA and FQGNSA. CDR3 residues: CASSLSGTGLNYGYTF. CDR3 nucleotides: TGTGCCAGCAGCTTATCCGGGACAGGGCTTAACTATGGCTACACCTTC.

The chain joins TRBV25-1 to TRBJ1-2; maybe TRBD1 (6 bases). V dropped 8 bases and J dropped 1 base, with 14 bases sitting between them. Per germline, CDR1 MGHDK and CDR2 SYGVNS. This CDR3 is built from 14 residues. The CDR3 bases are TGTGCCAGCGAGGACAGCGGGGGTAACTATGGCTACACCTTC. Protein sequence: CASEDSGGNYGYTF.

The rearrangement uses TRBV19 and TRBJ1-5; 10 bases align to TRBD1. This CDR3 contains 13 residues. CDR1 and CDR2 from the germline V gene are LNHDA and SQIVND (reference sequence). DNA for the CDR3: TGTTCATCGGAGGGGACAGGGGTTCAGCCCCAGCATTTT. Protein sequence: CSSEGTGVQPQHF.

V usage is TRBV5-1 and J usage is TRBJ2-3; D is possibly TRBD2 (6 bases). The CDR3 totals 15 residues. Trimming took 0 bases from V and 4 from J, leaving 12 bases between them. Germline CDR1 and CDR2: SGHRS and YFSETQ. In DNA form, the CDR3 reads TGCGCCAGCAGCTTGGTTCCAGGGAGGTCAGATACGCAGTATTTT. Residues: CASSLVPGRSDTQYF.